Here is one T cell receptor (beta chain) with its context. Its antigen is not identified. Unique molecular identifiers were incorporated into the prepared TCRbeta library. TCRdb re-called the PCR reads with MiXCR, one entry per CDR3 protein. The profile shows about 310,000 distinct CDR3 sequences, approximately 23% of them singletons. This specimen comes from a study of T-cell reconstitution after alpha-beta-depleted transplantation in children. Whole-study findings and limits: About two months after transplant, alpha-beta T cells reportedly came from several hundred expanded graft clones.

Trimming left V 0 bases short and J 3 bases short, with 7 bases between. From germline, CDR1 is LNHNV and CDR2 YYDKDF (reference sequence). The CDR3 length is 14 residues. The source is a male patient between 10 and 17 years old who had a stem cell transplant for acute lymphoblastic leukemia, so the T cells may come from the graft donor. The gene calls are TRBV15 and TRBJ2-3, with D hard to call. Sample: PBMCs, mostly from graft donor cells, taken 180 days after TCRalphabeta/CD19-depleted stem cell transplant. CDR3 loop: CATSRDIGTDTQYF. Written as DNA, the CDR3 is TGTGCCACCAGCAGAGATATAGGGACAGATACGCAGTATTTT.